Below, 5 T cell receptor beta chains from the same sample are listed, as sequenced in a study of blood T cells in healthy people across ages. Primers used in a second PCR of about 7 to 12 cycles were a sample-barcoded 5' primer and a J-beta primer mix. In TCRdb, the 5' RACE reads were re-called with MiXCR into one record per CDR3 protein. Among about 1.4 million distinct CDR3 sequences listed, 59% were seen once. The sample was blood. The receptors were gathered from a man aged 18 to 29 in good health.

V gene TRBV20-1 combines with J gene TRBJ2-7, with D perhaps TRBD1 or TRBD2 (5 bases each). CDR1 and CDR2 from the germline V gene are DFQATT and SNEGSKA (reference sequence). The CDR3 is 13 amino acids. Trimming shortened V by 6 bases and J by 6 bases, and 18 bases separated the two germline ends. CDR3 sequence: CSAWDQTRSEQYF. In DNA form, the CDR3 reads TGCAGTGCCTGGGACCAGACCAGGAGCGAGCAGTACTTC.

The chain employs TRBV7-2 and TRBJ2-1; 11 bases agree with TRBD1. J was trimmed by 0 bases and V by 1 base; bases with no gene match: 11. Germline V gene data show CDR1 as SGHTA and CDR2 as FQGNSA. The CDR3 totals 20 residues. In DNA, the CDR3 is TGTGCCAGCAGCTTAGAATGGAGGGACAGGGGGGTCAGCTCCTACAATGAGCAGTTCTTC. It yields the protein CASSLEWRDRGVSSYNEQFF.

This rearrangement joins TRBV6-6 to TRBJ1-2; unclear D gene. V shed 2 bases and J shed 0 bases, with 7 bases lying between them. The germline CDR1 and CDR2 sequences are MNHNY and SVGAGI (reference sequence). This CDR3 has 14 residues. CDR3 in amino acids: CASSYREANYGYTF. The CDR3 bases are TGTGCCAGCAGTTACCGGGAAGCTAACTATGGCTACACCTTC.

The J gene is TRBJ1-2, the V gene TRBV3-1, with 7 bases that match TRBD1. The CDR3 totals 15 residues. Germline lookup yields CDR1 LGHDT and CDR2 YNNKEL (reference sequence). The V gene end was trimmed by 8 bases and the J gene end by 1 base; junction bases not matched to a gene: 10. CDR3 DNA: TGTGCCAGCCATCATAAGGGACAGATTAACTATGGCTACACCTTC. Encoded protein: CASHHKGQINYGYTF.

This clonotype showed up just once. CDR3: CSARDPTSGVTDTQYF. The CDR3 DNA sequence: TGCAGTGCTAGAGACCCAACTAGCGGGGTCACAGATACGCAGTATTTT. This chain uses TRBV20-1 with TRBJ2-3, with 10 bases aligning to TRBD2. V gave up 0 bases and J gave up 2 bases; unmatched junction bases: 5. CDR3 length equals 16 residues. The V gene's germline CDR1 is DFQATT and CDR2 SNEGSKA (reference sequence).